Sequencing of this TCR beta chain was carried out in a study of CD8+CD57+ T cells in acquired aplastic anemia. In its sample, this clonotype was seen many times. The template used for profiling TCR beta VDJ and CDR3 was genomic DNA. From the reads, TCRdb called clonotypes with MiXCR, one entry per CDR3 protein. The sample shows about 160,000 distinct CDR3 sequences, roughly 43% of them seen only once. Those patients picked for sequencing had displayed CD8+CD57+ cell expansion on flow cytometry. Sequenced input: sorted CD4+, CD8+, or CD8+CD57+ T cells (not recorded which) from PBMCs. This clonotype was obtained from a human donor with aplastic anemia.

The CDR3 protein is CASSSGRLAGKTDTQYF. As DNA, the CDR3 is TGTGCCAGCAGCTCTGGTAGACTAGCGGGGAAAACAGATACGCAGTATTTT. The chain links TRBV7-9 to TRBJ2-3; 11 bases are a match to TRBD2. Germline loops: CDR1 SEHNR, CDR2 FQNEAQ (reference sequence). With 4 bases clipped from V and 3 bases from J, the junction kept 9 bases outside the gene matches. The CDR3 is 17 amino acids.